These 26 T cell receptor beta chains were all obtained from the same sample, sequenced in a study of Ad26.COV2.S vaccination and SARS-CoV-2 variants. Treatment indicated: about 20 received Ad26.COV2.S at low or high dose, single or two shots; about 5 received placebo; per-sample allocation not given. Sample collection was performed on day 63 after the first vaccine or placebo injection. Only in-frame clones appear in the TCRdb table, and some are missing; sequencing was by immunoSEQ multiplex PCR. Seen here are fewer than 800,000 clones, more than 70% observed once, and the top ten hold about 1.5%. Material: peripheral blood, obtained in a trial of Ad26.COV2.S vaccine versus placebo. These receptors were taken from a person between 18 and 60 years old who received the Ad26.COV2.S COVID-19 vaccine or a placebo.

V gene TRBV29-1 combines with J gene TRBJ2-7, with TRBD1 matching over 10 bases. CDR1 and CDR2 from the germline V gene are SQVTM and ANQGSEA. CDR3 length: 17 amino acids. V gave up 5 bases and J gave up 3 bases; unmatched junction bases: 16. The CDR3 region has the DNA TGCAGCGTTACTGAACAAAGGACAGGGGGAAGACTCTACGAGCAGTACTTC. It yields the protein CSVTEQRTGGRLYEQYF.

The CDR3 nucleotides are TGTGCCAGCAGCGTGGGACTAGCGGGAGTAAGGTGGCACACCGGGGAGCTGTTTTTT. Translated: CASSVGLAGVRWHTGELFF. This chain connects TRBV11-2 to TRBJ2-2, with 14 bases fitting TRBD2. This CDR3 spans 19 amino acids. V was pared by 5 bases and J by 3 bases, with 11 bases of the junction left unmatched. CDR1 is SGHAT and CDR2 is FQNNGV in the germline V gene.

The V gene is TRBV5-1, the J gene TRBJ2-1; D is undetermined. CDR1 and CDR2 (germline): SGHRS, YFSETQ. The V and J ends lost 4 bases and 0 bases respectively, with 11 bases between them. The CDR3 has 15 amino acids. The CDR3 is CASSAGSLSYNEQFF. In DNA form, the CDR3 reads TGCGCCAGCAGCGCCGGGTCTCTCTCCTACAATGAGCAGTTCTTC.

This clone appeared once. The chain uses TRBV14 and TRBJ1-2; D may be TRBD1 (6 bases). This CDR3 spans 17 amino acids. The germline V gene has CDR1 SGHDN and CDR2 FVKESK. V was cut by 4 bases and J by 2 bases, with 20 bases left in between. The CDR3 coding sequence is TGTGCCAGCAGCCTACGAAGCAGCAGGGGCCCAAACTATGGCTACACCTTC. Encoded protein: CASSLRSSRGPNYGYTF.

Notes on this clone: A read error may account for a junction end that differs from germline. CDR3 sequence: CASSLEGGETQYF. The CDR3 nucleotides read TGTGCTAGCAGCTTAGAGGGAGGAGAGACCCAGTACTTC. This chain connects TRBV7-7 to TRBJ2-5; D perhaps matches TRBD2 (6 bases). The CDR3 sequence is 13 residues long. Germline V CDR1 and CDR2: SSHAT, FNYEAQ (reference sequence). Based on the CDR3 plus reference TRBV7-7 and TRBJ2-5, the full variable domain is GAGVSQSPRYKVTKRGQDVTLRCDPISSHATLYWYQQALGQGPEFLTYFNYEAQPDKSGLPSDRFSAERPEGSISTLTIQRTEQRDSAMYRCASSLEGGETQYFGPGTRLLVL.

The chain combines TRBV18 with TRBJ2-7; D is unresolved. Germline V lookup: CDR1 KGHSH, CDR2 LQKENI. The CDR3 contains 14 residues. Trimming removed 5 bases from V and 3 bases from J, with 14 bases in between. The CDR3 coding sequence is TGTGCCAGCTCATCCTCCCCATCGGACTACGAGCAGTACTTC. It yields the protein CASSSSPSDYEQYF. The variable domain in full, with the rest retrieved from reference TRBV18 and TRBJ2-7, is NAGVMQNPRHLVRRRGQEARLRCSPMKGHSHVYWYRQLPEEGLKFMVYLQKENIIDESGMPKERFSAEFPKEGPSILRIQQVVRGDSAAYFCASSSSPSDYEQYFGPGTRLTVT.

This clone was seen a single time. This rearrangement joins TRBV9 to TRBJ2-7, with D perhaps matching TRBD1 or TRBD2 (5 bases each). The CDR3 loop spans 14 amino acids. CDR1 and CDR2 from the germline V gene are SGDLS and YYNGEE. V was shortened by 3 bases and J by 8 bases, with 18 bases between the two germline ends. CDR3 sequence (DNA): TGTGCCAGCAGCGCCCGGGACCTTCGTAATCAGCAGTACTTC. This encodes CASSARDLRNQQYF.

The rearrangement uses TRBV2 and TRBJ1-2, with a possible D match to TRBD1 (6 bases). Trimming left V 6 bases short and J 2 bases short, with 10 bases between. The CDR3 extends over 13 amino acids. CDR1 is SNHLY and CDR2 is FYNNEI in the germline V gene. The CDR3 spells CASRPGENYGYTF. CDR3 DNA: TGTGCCAGCAGACCAGGGGAAAACTATGGCTACACCTTC.

The rearrangement uses TRBV18 and TRBJ1-5, with 7 nucleotides matching TRBD1. V lost 1 base, J lost 5 bases, and 2 bases stayed unmatched. Germline V CDR1 and CDR2: KGHSH, LQKENI. This CDR3 is built from 14 residues. CDR3 nucleotides: TGTGCCAGCTCACCACAGACAGGGTATCAGCCCCAGCATTTT. This codes for CASSPQTGYQPQHF.

The rearrangement joins TRBV2 to TRBJ1-1, with D perhaps matching TRBD1 (5 bases). The CDR3 length is 11 residues. The germline V and J ends were trimmed by 7 bases and 11 bases, with 14 bases remaining between them. Per the germline V gene, CDR1 is SNHLY and CDR2 is FYNNEI. The CDR3 DNA reads as TGTGCCAGCACTCCGGGGGTCGGCGCTTTCTTT. Encoded protein: CASTPGVGAFF.

The chain joins TRBV5-1 to TRBJ2-3; 9 nucleotides line up with TRBD1. The germline gives CDR1 SGHRS, CDR2 YFSETQ. Unmatched junction bases numbered 10, after V lost 1 base and J lost 1 base. The length of the CDR3 is 18 residues. CDR3: CASSLWSHRGLGTDTQYF. DNA for the CDR3: TGCGCCAGCAGCTTGTGGTCCCACAGGGGGCTGGGCACAGATACGCAGTATTTT.

This chain joins TRBV3-1 (or the pseudogene TRBV3-2) and TRBJ1-5, with D unclear. CDR3 length: 15 amino acids. Trimming took 0 bases from V and 6 from J, leaving 12 bases between them. Germline V CDR1 and CDR2: LGHDT, YNNKEL (reference sequence). CDR3 sequence: CASSQDLSHGQPQHF. The CDR3 DNA follows: TGTGCCAGCAGCCAAGATCTGTCCCATGGTCAGCCCCAGCATTTT.

The rearrangement uses TRBV27 and TRBJ1-1; D ambiguous. This CDR3 spans 15 amino acids. V was trimmed by 5 bases and J by 3 bases, leaving 16 bases between them. Germline V gene sequence: CDR1 MNHEY, CDR2 SMNVEV (reference sequence). The CDR3 DNA reads TGTGCCAGCAGTCCTAGCCCGAGCGGGGACACTGAAGCTTTCTTT. It translates to CASSPSPSGDTEAFF.

V gene TRBV6-5 combines with J gene TRBJ2-5; D is uncertain. Trimming pared 5 bases from V and 1 base from J, leaving 8 bases between. From germline, CDR1 is MNHEY and CDR2 SVGAGI. The CDR3 runs 13 residues. In DNA, the CDR3 is TGTGCCAGCAGTCTGAACCTCCAAGAGACCCAGTACTTC. Its translation: CASSLNLQETQYF.

The V call is TRBV18, the J call TRBJ2-1, with a tentative D call TRBD1 (5 bases). This CDR3 is built from 13 residues. Trimming removed 6 bases at V and 5 bases at J, with 11 bases between. Germline loops: CDR1 KGHSH, CDR2 LQKENI. The CDR3: CASSPDSHNEQFF. The DNA for the CDR3 is TGTGCCAGCTCTCCTGACAGCCACAATGAGCAGTTCTTC. Full variable domain (remainder filled in from reference TRBV18 and TRBJ2-1): NAGVMQNPRHLVRRRGQEARLRCSPMKGHSHVYWYRQLPEEGLKFMVYLQKENIIDESGMPKERFSAEFPKEGPSILRIQQVVRGDSAAYFCASSPDSHNEQFFGPGTRLTVL.

This rearrangement joins TRBV4-1 to TRBJ2-7, with TRBD2 matching over 7 bases. Per the germline V gene, CDR1 is MGHRA and CDR2 is YSYEKL. The CDR3 runs to 16 residues. The J segment lost 7 bases and the V segment lost 0 bases, leaving 12 bases of the junction unmatched. In DNA, the CDR3 is TGCGCCAGCAGCCAAGATTCCCGGGGGGTGTTTCGGGAGCAGTACTTC. Its protein product is CASSQDSRGVFREQYF.

The V and J genes are TRBV19 and TRBJ2-2; D remains ambiguous. Germline CDR1 and CDR2: LNHDA and SQIVND (reference sequence). This CDR3 has 14 amino acids. V shed 4 bases and J shed 3 bases, with 9 bases lying between them. In DNA, the CDR3 is TGTGCCAGTAGTAGGGCCCTGTACACCGGGGAGCTGTTTTTT. As protein: CASSRALYTGELFF.

J is TRBJ2-5 and V is TRBV29-1, with D perhaps being TRBD1 or TRBD2 (5 bases each). The CDR3 totals 15 residues. CDR1 SQVTM and CDR2 ANQGSEA come from the germline V gene. V was clipped by 7 bases and J by 5 bases, with 23 bases between them. The CDR3 is CSGSAQGLGVETQYF. In DNA form, the CDR3 reads TGCAGCGGTAGTGCCCAGGGCCTCGGGGTGGAGACCCAGTACTTC. Looking up the rest from reference TRBV29-1 and TRBJ2-5 gives the full variable domain: SAVISQKPSRDICQRGTSLTIQCQVDSQVTMMFWYRQQPGQSLTLIATANQGSEATYESGFVIDKFPISRPNLTFSTLTVSNMSPEDSSIYLCSGSAQGLGVETQYFGPGTRLLVL.

This chain joins TRBV12-3 or TRBV12-4 and TRBJ1-6; D is uncertain. The germline V and J ends were trimmed by 1 base and 10 bases, with 5 bases remaining between them. CDR3 length equals 12 residues. The CDR3 sequence: CASSLVPSPLHF. The DNA for the CDR3 is TGTGCCAGCAGTTTAGTCCCCTCACCCCTCCACTTT.

The chain joins TRBV6-1 to TRBJ2-1; D perhaps matches TRBD2 (6 bases). CDR3 length equals 16 residues. The V gene's germline CDR1 is MNHNS and CDR2 SASEGT. Deletions cut 3 bases from V and 7 bases from J, with 19 bases between. Here the CDR3 DNA reads TGTGCCAGCAGTGAGATACGGAGCGGAGGGAAGAATGAGCAGTTCTTC. Amino acids: CASSEIRSGGKNEQFF.

The chain links TRBV19 to TRBJ1-5, with D perhaps matching TRBD1 (6 bases). This CDR3 has 16 residues. CDR1 is LNHDA, CDR2 SQIVND, per germline (reference sequence). Trimming stripped 2 bases from V and 3 bases from J, with 14 bases between. The CDR3 DNA reads as TGTGCCAGTAGTATACCGGGGCAGGGGAACAATCAGCCCCAGCATTTT. It codes for CASSIPGQGNNQPQHF. Full variable domain (rest looked up from reference TRBV19 and TRBJ1-5): DGGITQSPKYLFRKEGQNVTLSCEQNLNHDAMYWYRQDPGQGLRLIYYSQIVNDFQKGDIAEGYSVSREKKESFPLTVTSAQKNPTAFYLCASSIPGQGNNQPQHFGDGTRLSIL.

The V and J genes are TRBV3-1 (or the pseudogene TRBV3-2) and TRBJ2-7; TRBD2 is a possible D gene (5 bases). The CDR3 is 16 amino acids. CDR1 and CDR2 (germline): LGHDT, YNNKEL (reference sequence). V lost 0 bases, J lost 7 bases, and 19 bases lay in between. CDR3 amino acids: CASSQDPRVFSGEQYF. In DNA, the CDR3 is TGTGCCAGCAGCCAAGATCCGCGGGTATTTTCGGGGGAGCAGTACTTC.

This sequence joins TRBV20-1 and TRBJ1-5, with 8 bases identical to TRBD1. Germline V gene sequence: CDR1 DFQATT, CDR2 SNEGSKA (reference sequence). V lost 3 bases to trimming and J lost 4 bases; unmatched junction nucleotides: 5. This CDR3 has 14 residues. CDR3 DNA sequence: TGCAGTGCTAGTCGGTACAGGGGGAATCAGCCCCAGCATTTT. Translation gives CSASRYRGNQPQHF.

This rearrangement joins TRBV7-2 to TRBJ1-4; D gene ambiguous. The length of the CDR3 is 12 residues. Germline CDR1 reads SGHTA; CDR2 reads FQGNSA. V was clipped by 5 bases and J by 5 bases, with 6 bases between them. The CDR3 DNA sequence: TGTGCCAGCAGCAACCCCAATGAAAAACTGTTTTTT. Encoded protein: CASSNPNEKLFF. Full variable domain (missing parts from reference TRBV7-2 and TRBJ1-4): GAGVSQSPSNKVTEKGKDVELRCDPISGHTALYWYRQSLGQGLEFLIYFQGNSAPDKSGLPSDRFSAERTGGSVSTLTIQRTQQEDSAVYLCASSNPNEKLFFGSGTQLSVL.

The rearrangement joins TRBV7-9 to TRBJ2-1, with D possibly being TRBD2 (6 bases). V lost 3 bases, J lost 2 bases, and 11 bases lay in between. This CDR3 has 15 amino acids. The germline V gene encodes CDR1 SEHNR and CDR2 FQNEAQ (reference sequence). This chain's CDR3 is CASSLGGTPYNEQFF. CDR3 DNA: TGTGCCAGCAGCTTGGGCGGGACCCCCTACAATGAGCAGTTCTTC.

V gene TRBV27 combines with J gene TRBJ1-4; TRBD1 matches at 7 bases. Germline values: CDR1 MNHEY, CDR2 SMNVEV (reference sequence). V shed 8 bases, J shed 2 bases, and the junction held 8 bases outside the gene matches. The CDR3 has 15 amino acids. The CDR3, as DNA: TGTGCCAGCCGAAGACAGGGCGGCACTAATGAAAAACTGTTTTTT. This encodes CASRRQGGTNEKLFF. The full variable domain, rest sourced from reference TRBV27 and TRBJ1-4, is EAQVTQNPRYLITVTGKKLTVTCSQNMNHEYMSWYRQDPGLGLRQIYYSMNVEVTDKGDVPEGYKVSRKEKRNFPLILESPSPNQTSLYFCASRRQGGTNEKLFFGSGTQLSVL.